Shown below are 18 T cell receptor beta chains from a single sample sequenced in a study of T cells after yellow fever vaccination. TCRdb recomputed calls from the 5' RACE reads with MiXCR, one row per CDR3 protein. The sample records about 300,000 distinct CDR3 sequences, around 9.3% being singletons. Material: CD4+ T cells sorted from PBMCs, obtained 5 days after the yellow fever booster vaccination. Receptor source: a man between 18 and 35 years old who received the YFV17D yellow fever vaccine.

CDR3 sequence: CASSIGGNENTQYF. The CDR3, as DNA: TGTGCCAGTAGTATAGGCGGCAACGAGAATACGCAGTATTTT. V and J are TRBV19 and TRBJ2-3; unclear D gene. The CDR3 has 14 amino acids. V dropped 1 base and J dropped 7 bases, with 12 bases sitting between them. Germline V gives CDR1 LNHDA, CDR2 SQIVND (reference sequence).

The rearrangement links TRBV4-2 to TRBJ2-7; a weak D match, TRBD1 (5 bases). Germline values: CDR1 LGHNA, CDR2 YNFKEQ. The V and J ends lost 4 bases and 6 bases respectively, with 13 bases between them. The CDR3 has 13 amino acids. The CDR3 DNA sequence: TGTGCCAGCAGCCGGCGGACAAATAGCGAGCAGTACGTC. This gives the protein CASSRRTNSEQYV.

The CDR3 loop reads CASSFAGQGALYGYTF. In nucleotides, the CDR3 is TGTGCCAGCAGCTTCGCCGGACAGGGGGCCTTGTATGGCTACACCTTC. The V and J genes are TRBV7-2 and TRBJ1-2, with 11 bases aligning to TRBD1. CDR3 length: 16 residues. The J segment lost 5 bases and the V segment lost 3 bases, leaving 8 bases of the junction unmatched. The germline V gene encodes CDR1 SGHTA and CDR2 FQGNSA.

This clonotype was picked up many times. In DNA form, the CDR3 reads TGTGCCTGGAGTGCCGGGGGTCGGGATACGCAGTATTTT. It translates to CAWSAGGRDTQYF. V gene TRBV30 combines with J gene TRBJ2-3, with a possible D match to TRBD2 (6 bases). Germline CDR1 and CDR2: GTSNPN and SVGIG (reference sequence). Deletions cut 1 base from V and 6 bases from J, with 11 bases between. This CDR3 region has 13 residues.

The sample holds many counts of this clonotype. The rearrangement joins TRBV18 to TRBJ1-5; D call uncertain. The CDR3 runs to 13 residues. Trimming pared 6 bases from V and 1 base from J, leaving 7 bases between. Germline-derived CDR1 and CDR2 are KGHSH and LQKENI. The CDR3 nucleotides are TGTGCCAGCTCGTTGGAAAGCAATCAGCCCCAGCATTTT. Translation: CASSLESNQPQHF.

The J gene is TRBJ1-1, the V gene TRBV5-1; no firm D call. The CDR3 loop spans 13 amino acids. V lost 0 bases and J 2 bases, leaving 5 bases between the germline ends. CDR1 and CDR2 from the germline V gene are SGHRS and YFSETQ. The CDR3 loop is CASSLDSNTEAFF. The CDR3 bases are TGCGCCAGCAGCTTGGACTCAAACACTGAAGCTTTCTTT.

This chain connects TRBV4-3 to TRBJ2-2; a weak D match, TRBD2 (5 bases). The CDR3 contains 14 residues. Germline CDR1 is LGHNA and CDR2 is YSLEER. The V end was cut by 1 base, the J end by 5 bases, with 8 bases between. Here the CDR3 DNA reads TGCGCCAGCAGCCAAGTGGGAGAAACCGGGGAGCTGTTTTTT. This encodes CASSQVGETGELFF.

This clonotype came up a few times. The chain is built from TRBV6-6 and TRBJ2-2, with unresolved D. This CDR3 comprises 15 residues. Germline assignment: CDR1 MNHNY and CDR2 SVGAGI (reference sequence). Between the trimmed V and J ends, which lost 6 bases and 4 bases, there was a span of 15 bases. Here the CDR3 DNA reads TGTGCCAGCAGGTACCCGTCGGCGGTCACCGGGGAGCTGTTTTTT. This translates into CASRYPSAVTGELFF.

The CDR3 loop is CASSRSEVQYTGELFF. CDR3 sequence (DNA): TGCGCCAGCAGCCGGTCGGAAGTCCAGTACACCGGGGAGCTGTTTTTT. This sequence joins TRBV4-3 and TRBJ2-2, with D uncertain. The V gene lost 4 bases and the J gene lost 3 bases, with 15 bases spanning the gap. CDR1 is LGHNA and CDR2 is YSLEER in the germline V gene. This CDR3 region has 16 residues.

Only a few counts were recorded for this clonotype. The V gene is TRBV4-2, the J gene TRBJ2-3; tentatively, D is TRBD2 (5 bases). The CDR3 is 12 residues long. The germline V gene encodes CDR1 LGHNA and CDR2 YNFKEQ. V lost 3 bases and J 15 bases, leaving 16 bases between the germline ends. CDR3: CASSQPGNRSYF. The CDR3 coding sequence is TGTGCCAGCAGCCAGCCCGGGAATAGGTCTTATTTT.

In its sample, this clonotype was seen a few times. This chain links TRBV18 with TRBJ1-2; TRBD1 might be the D (6 bases). Germline V lookup: CDR1 KGHSH, CDR2 LQKENI. The ends were cut back, 1 base at V and 4 bases at J, with 13 bases in the middle. There are 15 residues in the CDR3. The chain's CDR3 is CASSPLTDRPYGYTF. The CDR3 region has the DNA TGTGCCAGCTCACCACTAACGGACAGACCCTATGGCTACACCTTC. The variable domain in full, completed from reference TRBV18 and TRBJ1-2, reads NAGVMQNPRHLVRRRGQEARLRCSPMKGHSHVYWYRQLPEEGLKFMVYLQKENIIDESGMPKERFSAEFPKEGPSILRIQQVVRGDSAAYFCASSPLTDRPYGYTFGSGTRLTVV.

This clonotype was detected many times. The J gene is TRBJ1-2, the V gene TRBV9; 9 nucleotides line up with TRBD1. Germline V gene data show CDR1 as SGDLS and CDR2 as YYNGEE. V was pared by 4 bases and J by 4 bases, with 5 bases of the junction left unmatched. This CDR3 has 14 residues. CDR3 nucleotide sequence: TGTGCCAGCAGCCCAGGACAGGGGCCCTATGGCTACACCTTC. Its translation: CASSPGQGPYGYTF.

This clonotype has just a few counts. The genes are TRBV7-3 and TRBJ2-3; D unclear. Germline V gene sequence: CDR1 SGHTA, CDR2 FQGTGA. The CDR3 extends over 15 amino acids. V dropped 2 bases and J dropped 5 bases, with 14 bases sitting between them. The CDR3: CASSLGGRWIDTQYF. The DNA for the CDR3 is TGTGCCAGCAGCTTAGGTGGCAGGTGGATAGATACGCAGTATTTT.

There are many counts of this clonotype. The chain carries TRBV11-2 and TRBJ2-1; TRBD2 agrees at 11 bases. The CDR3 runs to 15 residues. Trimming at V came to 5 bases and at J to 3 bases, leaving 3 bases not matched to a gene. In germline, CDR1 is SGHAT, CDR2 FQNNGV. CDR3 sequence (DNA): TGTGCCAGCAGCACCGGGACTAGCGGCTACAATGAGCAGTTCTTC. This sequence encodes CASSTGTSGYNEQFF.

The rearrangement joins TRBV3-1 to TRBJ1-1; D remains unclear. Germline values: CDR1 LGHDT, CDR2 YNNKEL (reference sequence). The CDR3 extends over 14 amino acids. Trimming removed 1 base at V and 3 bases at J, with 9 bases between. The CDR3 spells CASSQGPAHTEAFF. CDR3 nucleotide sequence: TGTGCCAGCAGCCAAGGGCCAGCTCACACTGAAGCTTTCTTT.

This clonotype was counted ten times or more. This chain links TRBV6-5 with TRBJ1-5; D may be TRBD1 (6 bases). This CDR3 is 13 amino acids long. The V gene lost 6 bases and the J gene lost 3 bases, with 9 bases spanning the gap. Germline loops: CDR1 MNHEY, CDR2 SVGAGI. The CDR3 here is CASRGHFNQPQHF. The CDR3 nucleotides read TGTGCCAGCAGGGGACACTTCAATCAGCCCCAGCATTTT.

This clonotype was observed a few times. The rearrangement joins TRBV28 to TRBJ1-4; 7 bases fit TRBD1. The CDR3 spans 14 residues. Germline loops: CDR1 MDHEN, CDR2 SYDVKM. After removal of 6 bases from V and 8 bases from J, the junction contained 9 bases not matched to a gene. CDR3: CASSSTGTWEKLFF. In DNA form, the CDR3 reads TGTGCCAGCAGCTCGACAGGGACGTGGGAAAAACTGTTTTTT.

This clonotype was observed a handful of times. The J gene is TRBJ1-2, the V gene TRBV6-1; no clear D gene. Trimming cost V 1 base and J 3 bases, with 12 bases left between them. The germline V gene has CDR1 MNHNS and CDR2 SASEGT. This CDR3 region has 15 residues. The CDR3 loop is CASSEVLSSHYGYTF. CDR3 DNA: TGTGCCAGCAGTGAAGTCCTAAGCAGCCACTATGGCTACACCTTC.